This TCR beta chain was documented in a study of human T cells and chemical hapten exposure. Study-level background: Per-sample TCR yield variation was attributed mainly to small pooled library volume differences.

Comments on this clonotype: The antigen remains undetermined.

Time point here: patch test 1, 2 weeks after DPC sensitization. Treatment of the sample: therapeutic diphenylcyclopropenone sensitization with weekly scalp DPC. Original methodology: Over 95,000 TCRs per sample was the median, with a range of about 20,000 to 690,600. TCRdb fed the RACE reads into MiXCR, producing one record per CDR3 protein. TCRdb, rather than the study authors, made the V and J calls. The data contain under 65,000 distinct CDR3 sequences, about 9% of them singletons. Study findings and constraints: The count of PT1 expanded TCRs correlated positively with patch test score.

There are 13 residues in the CDR3. Trimming cost V 11 bases and J 0 bases, with 8 bases left between them. The chain employs TRBV12-3 or TRBV12-4 and TRBJ2-6; D gene ambiguous. This clonotype was obtained from a woman aged 50 to 60 with alopecia areata. Some clones in this sample may be carry-over from other donors' samples. The sequenced sample was whole blood, obtained in connection with sensitization to the hapten diphenylcyclopropenone (DPC). The CDR3: CASINSGANVLTF. The CDR3 DNA reads as TGTGCCTCCATTAACTCTGGGGCCAACGTCCTGACTTTC.